Sequencing of this TCR beta chain was carried out in a study of shared clonotypes between healthy human individuals. The authors ran the assay at deep level. Clones were sequenced by immunoSEQ multiplex PCR, and TCRdb holds only the in-frame ones, with some missing. Seen here are around 440,000 clones, roughly 80% observed once, and the top ten hold more than 10%. The J segment lost 7 bases and the V segment lost 5 bases, leaving 13 bases of the junction unmatched. The CDR3 extends over 16 amino acids. Germline V gene data show CDR1 as MDHEN and CDR2 as SYDVKM. Donors, healthy HIV-negative adults, lacked recent acute infections or vaccinations. Tens of millions of PBMCs were counted before genomic DNA extraction.

The chain has TRBV28 and TRBJ2-7, with 11 positions matching TRBD2. This receptor was identified in a woman aged 40 to 49 in good health. Some clones in this sample may be carry-over from other donors' samples. Sequenced sample: PBMCs. CDR3 bases: TGTGCCAGCAGTAGACCGGGACTAGCGGACCTGGGTGAGCAGTACTTC. Encoded protein: CASSRPGLADLGEQYF.